This TCR beta chain originates from a study of T-cell memory formation after mild COVID-19. Study background: Across donors, TCR clusters were largely donor specific. Findings and limits, study-wide: Clones that contracted clustered mainly in CM and EM if CD4+ and in EMRA if CD8+. Second-wave clones with a day 37 peak had unconfirmed SARS-CoV-2 specificity.

Germline assignment: CDR1 LGHDT and CDR2 YNNKEL (reference sequence). Trimming removed 4 bases from V and 1 base from J; junction bases left unmatched: 11. This CDR3 spans 18 amino acids. On this clonotype itself: The antigen is unknown.

Libraries for TCRalpha and TCRbeta carried sample barcodes and unique molecular identifiers via 5'RACE. TCRdb called the 5' RACE reads again in MiXCR, with one record for every CDR3 protein. The sample records about 430,000 distinct CDR3 sequences, 24% being singletons. The sample taken for sequencing was PBMCs or a T cell subset sorted from them (not recorded which). The receptor was derived from an adult woman who had mild COVID-19 (a few samples of this study predate the infection). Cell type and time point are not known. This chain uses TRBV3-1 with TRBJ2-1; 9 positions match TRBD2. Here the CDR3 reads CASSPVPSSGKSYNEQFF. The CDR3 DNA reads TGTGCCAGCAGCCCCGTCCCCTCTAGCGGGAAATCCTACAATGAGCAGTTCTTC.